What follows are 18 T cell receptor beta chains derived from one specimen sequenced in a study of CD8 T cells in ankylosing spondylitis. TCRdb recomputed calls from the 5' RACE reads with MiXCR, one row per CDR3 protein. The sample contains almost 250,000 distinct CDR3 sequences, approximately 30% of which appear only once. The specimen sequenced was blood, either unsorted or a sorted T cell fraction (not recorded which). The receptor source for this set is a male donor with ankylosing spondylitis or in good health (not recorded which).

The V and J genes are TRBV28 and TRBJ2-7; 8 nucleotides agree with TRBD1. After removal of 5 bases from V and 2 bases from J, the junction contained 8 bases not matched to a gene. There are 15 residues in the CDR3. Germline V CDR1 and CDR2: MDHEN, SYDVKM. The DNA of the CDR3 is TGTGCCAGCAGTGTCGCGACAGGGGACCCCTACGAGCAGTACTTC. Protein: CASSVATGDPYEQYF.

There are a few counts of this clonotype. The gene calls are TRBV12-3 or TRBV12-4 and TRBJ1-1; the D gene is possibly TRBD1 (6 bases). CDR3 length: 14 residues. V dropped 5 bases and J dropped 3 bases, with 13 bases sitting between them. The CDR3: CASSNPQGYTEAFF. In nucleotides, the CDR3 is TGTGCCAGCAGTAACCCACAGGGATACACTGAAGCTTTCTTT.

The V gene is TRBV11-2, the J gene TRBJ2-7, with TRBD1 matching 9 bases. This CDR3 is built from 15 residues. Trimming at V came to 3 bases and at J to 7 bases, leaving 10 bases not matched to a gene. CDR1 SGHAT and CDR2 FQNNGV come from the germline V gene. The CDR3 sequence is CASSFPGQGIEEQYF. CDR3 DNA: TGTGCCAGCAGCTTCCCGGGACAGGGAATAGAGGAGCAGTACTTC.

This clonotype was seen only a few times. The chain employs TRBV20-1 and TRBJ1-1; D ambiguous. Trimming pared 3 bases from V and 2 bases from J, leaving 7 bases between. Germline V gives CDR1 DFQATT, CDR2 SNEGSKA (reference sequence). This CDR3 has 12 amino acids. The CDR3 loop is CSARVANTEAFF. CDR3 DNA: TGCAGTGCTAGGGTGGCTAACACTGAAGCTTTCTTT.

The chain carries TRBV6-2 or TRBV6-3 and TRBJ1-5, with D unresolved. The length of the CDR3 is 15 residues. Germline CDR1 is MNHEY and CDR2 is SVGEGT. V was shortened by 8 bases and J by 2 bases, with 16 bases between the two germline ends. The CDR3 spells CASGSEVLGNQPQHF. The CDR3 region has the DNA TGTGCCAGCGGGTCGGAGGTTTTGGGCAATCAGCCCCAGCATTTT.

The genes are TRBV20-1 and TRBJ1-1; D gene unclear. The CDR3 contains 12 residues. Trimming stripped 5 bases from V and 1 base from J, with 8 bases between. The germline V gene encodes CDR1 DFQATT and CDR2 SNEGSKA (reference sequence). In DNA, the CDR3 is TGCAGTGCTCGGGAGGGGAACACTGAAGCTTTCTTT. Translated: CSAREGNTEAFF.

Points on this clonotype: Sequence at one end of the junction differs from germline and may be a read error. This rearrangement joins TRBV29-1 to TRBJ2-5; maybe TRBD2 (5 bases). Per germline, CDR1 SQVTM and CDR2 ANQGSEA. This CDR3 comprises 13 residues. The CDR3 spells CSIEEGLEETQYF. The CDR3 DNA sequence: TGCAGCATTGAAGAGGGCCTTGAAGAGACCCAGTACTTC.

CDR3 DNA: TGTGCCAGCAGGGAGGGTATAGCCCCTGGCTACACCTTC. It codes for CASREGIAPGYTF. The chain is built from TRBV2 and TRBJ1-2; D uncertain. CDR1 and CDR2 (germline): SNHLY, FYNNEI. V was clipped by 6 bases and J by 7 bases, with 15 bases between them. The CDR3 consists of 13 residues. The entire variable domain, with the rest obtained from reference TRBV2 and TRBJ1-2, is as follows: EPEVTQTPSHQVTQMGQEVILRCVPISNHLYFYWYRQILGQKVEFLVSFYNNEISEKSEIFDDQFSVERPDGSNFTLKIRSTKLEDSAMYFCASREGIAPGYTFGSGTRLTVV.

The V gene is TRBV10-3, the J gene TRBJ2-3, with 10 bases identical to TRBD2. Per germline, CDR1 ENHRY and CDR2 SYGVKD. The CDR3 length is 15 residues. Germline trimming cut 4 bases from V and 4 bases from J; bases unmatched to any gene: 5. CDR3 DNA sequence: TGTGCCATCAGTGGAGCTAGCGGGGGCTCAGATACGCAGTATTTT. Translated, it gives CAISGASGGSDTQYF.

The chain joins TRBV15 to TRBJ2-5; no firm D call. The V and J ends lost 9 bases and 2 bases respectively, with 16 bases between them. This CDR3 contains 14 residues. The germline CDR1 and CDR2 sequences are LNHNV and YYDKDF (reference sequence). This chain's CDR3 is CATGLGVSQETQYF. DNA for the CDR3: TGTGCCACAGGCCTTGGAGTCAGTCAAGAGACCCAGTACTTC.

The chain combines TRBV7-9 with TRBJ2-1, with 10 nucleotides matching TRBD2. V was clipped by 5 bases and J by 6 bases; unmatched bases: 10. Germline values: CDR1 SEHNR, CDR2 FQNEAQ (reference sequence). The CDR3 runs 16 residues. The CDR3 DNA is TGTGCCAGCAGCCTACAAAGCGGGGGGGCCTCCAATGAGCAGTTCTTC. Residues: CASSLQSGGASNEQFF.

This clonotype was counted between two and nine times. V is TRBV20-1 and J is TRBJ1-1, with 10 bases fitting TRBD1. The CDR3 has 14 residues. Germline CDR1 reads DFQATT; CDR2 reads SNEGSKA (reference sequence). V lost 5 bases, J lost 6 bases, and 9 bases stayed unmatched. The DNA for the CDR3 is TGCAGTGCTCAGAGGGGACAGGGGAAGGCTGAAGCTTTCTTT. Amino acids: CSAQRGQGKAEAFF.

The chain links TRBV6-1 to TRBJ2-6; TRBD1 matches at 8 bases. The CDR3 is 14 amino acids. Germline V lookup: CDR1 MNHNS, CDR2 SASEGT. The J segment lost 3 bases and the V segment lost 8 bases, leaving 3 bases of the junction unmatched. Here the CDR3 DNA reads TGTGCCAGCTCGACAGGGGTTGGGGCCAACGTCCTGACTTTC. Protein sequence: CASSTGVGANVLTF.

V and J are TRBV27 and TRBJ2-2; D gene unclear. The V and J ends lost 3 bases and 7 bases respectively, with 15 bases between them. The CDR3 is 15 amino acids. Germline lookup yields CDR1 MNHEY and CDR2 SMNVEV (reference sequence). The CDR3 DNA reads TGTGCCAGCAGTTTCGGGCTCCCCCTTGGCGGGGAGCTGTTTTTT. It encodes CASSFGLPLGGELFF.

The chain joins TRBV20-1 to TRBJ2-2, with a possible D match to TRBD2 (5 bases). From germline, CDR1 is DFQATT and CDR2 SNEGSKA (reference sequence). V gave up 5 bases and J gave up 4 bases, with 11 bases separating them. The CDR3 runs to 13 residues. The CDR3 sequence is CSAQPGTTGELFF. CDR3 sequence (DNA): TGCAGTGCTCAACCGGGAACCACCGGGGAGCTGTTTTTT.

The V and J genes are TRBV10-3 and TRBJ2-5; the match to TRBD2 covers 7 bases. This CDR3 is 15 amino acids long. Losses at the gene ends were 10 bases for V and 5 bases for J; bases not matched to a gene: 16. Germline-derived CDR1 and CDR2 are ENHRY and SYGVKD. CDR3 in amino acids: CASSVGTIGRETQYF. DNA for the CDR3: TGTGCCAGTAGTGTGGGGACTATAGGGCGGGAGACCCAGTACTTC.

V is TRBV29-1 and J is TRBJ2-7, with D unclear. Trimming stripped 1 base from V and 2 bases from J, with 9 bases between. The CDR3 totals 13 residues. In germline, CDR1 is SQVTM, CDR2 ANQGSEA. CDR3 in amino acids: CSVEGGPAYEQYF. DNA of the CDR3: TGCAGCGTTGAAGGAGGACCCGCCTACGAGCAGTACTTC.

This chain joins TRBV12-3 or TRBV12-4 and TRBJ1-5; TRBD1 aligns across 9 bases. J was trimmed by 0 bases and V by 10 bases; bases with no gene match: 13. CDR3 size: 17 residues. This CDR3 is CATTWTGAKGSNQPQHF. CDR3 nucleotides: TGTGCCACCACCTGGACAGGGGCTAAGGGTAGCAATCAGCCCCAGCATTTT.